Below are 28 T cell receptor beta chains sequenced from a single sample in a study of blood T cells in healthy people across ages (dated by TCRdb to about 2015). Receptor amplification or capture employed 5' RACE. Data came from an Illumina HiSeq 2500. A second PCR of roughly 6 to 11 cycles was run with a J-beta primer mix and a sample-barcoded 5' primer. TCRdb ran its own pipeline on the public reads, namely fastp trimming at Q25 and MiXCR clone calling, and kept in-frame beta chains. Each entry is one CDR3 protein sequence, shown with its most common DNA and genes. The sample table shows 1.5 million to 2 million distinct CDR3 sequences, and roughly 27% are seen once. The top ten clones comprise more than 6% of the sample. The sequenced sample was blood. The receptors were sampled from a woman in her thirties in good health.

The chain has TRBV3-1 and TRBJ1-2; D perhaps matches TRBD1 (5 bases). The CDR3 runs to 15 residues. The germline V gene encodes CDR1 LGHDT and CDR2 YNNKEL (reference sequence). V dropped 5 bases and J dropped 6 bases, with 19 bases sitting between them. As DNA, the CDR3 is TGTGCCAGCAGCGCCCGGGGCGAAAGAGGCCATGGCTACACCTTC. It encodes CASSARGERGHGYTF. Filled out from reference TRBV3-1 and TRBJ1-2, the complete variable domain reads DTAVSQTPKYLVTQMGNDKSIKCEQNLGHDTMYWYKQDSKKFLKIMFSYNNKELIINETVPNRFSPKSPDKAHLNLHINSLELGDSAVYFCASSARGERGHGYTFGSGTRLTVV.

Many counts were recorded for this clonotype. This chain links TRBV5-1 with TRBJ2-1; perhaps TRBD1 as D (5 bases). Deletions cut 2 bases from V and 6 bases from J, with 12 bases between. Per germline, CDR1 SGHRS and CDR2 YFSETQ. The CDR3 has 14 amino acids. The CDR3: CASSFPTGANEQFF. The CDR3 DNA follows: TGCGCCAGCAGCTTCCCCACTGGGGCCAATGAGCAGTTCTTC.

This clonotype has just a few counts. The rearrangement uses TRBV18 and TRBJ2-4; D remains ambiguous. Judging by the DNA end, TRBJ2-5 fits better; the J call may be wrong. Germline loops: CDR1 KGHSH, CDR2 LQKENI. The length of the CDR3 is 14 residues. Written as DNA, the CDR3 is TGTGCCAGCTCACCAGAAGGTATCGGAGAGACCCAGTACTTC. Translating it yields CASSPEGIGETQYF.

This clonotype has a handful of counts. The chain is built from TRBV7-2 and TRBJ2-1; no clear D. CDR3 length: 16 residues. The V end was cut by 5 bases, the J end by 2 bases, with 16 bases between. CDR1 and CDR2 (germline): SGHTA, FQGNSA. The DNA of the CDR3 is TGTGCCAGCAGCGTGGCGGCGCGCGCCCCCTACAATGAGCAGTTCTTC. Translation gives CASSVAARAPYNEQFF.

Remarks on this clonotype: A read error is possible here, since a much larger clone lies one base away. The rearrangement uses TRBV5-1 and TRBJ2-5, with TRBD1 identical over 7 bases. The V and J ends lost 0 bases and 11 bases, in that order; junction bases with no gene match: 10. CDR3 length equals 14 residues. CDR1 is SGHRS, CDR2 YFSETQ, per germline. In DNA, the CDR3 is TGCGCCAGCAGCTTGGACTTGTACGGGACAGAGCAGTACTTC. Translating it yields CASSLDLYGTEQYF.

The CDR3 sequence is CASSLEGLGNNEQFF. In nucleotides, the CDR3 is TGTGCCAGCAGCTTAGAGGGGCTCGGGAACAATGAGCAGTTCTTC. This chain connects TRBV7-3 to TRBJ2-1; D may correspond to TRBD1 or TRBD2 (5 bases each). Per the germline V gene, CDR1 is SGHTA and CDR2 is FQGTGA. CDR3 length equals 15 residues. V shed 2 bases and J shed 5 bases, with 13 bases lying between them.

The CDR3 nucleotides read TGTGCCAGCAGCTTGGGACCGGAGCCCTACGAGCAGTACTTC. It codes for CASSLGPEPYEQYF. This sequence joins TRBV5-5 and TRBJ2-7; D uncertain. The V gene lost 0 bases and the J gene lost 2 bases, with 9 bases spanning the gap. CDR1 and CDR2 (germline): SGHKS, YYEKEE (reference sequence). This CDR3 region has 14 residues.

This clonotype was recorded at least ten times. The chain employs TRBV5-1 and TRBJ1-2; D is unresolved. Trimming removed 4 bases from V and 11 bases from J, with 12 bases in between. There are 11 residues in the CDR3. The V gene's germline CDR1 is SGHRS and CDR2 YFSETQ. The CDR3: CASSEPGPYTF. CDR3 nucleotide sequence: TGCGCCAGCAGCGAGCCAGGACCTTACACCTTC.

This chain links TRBV12-3 or TRBV12-4 with TRBJ2-1; D may be TRBD2 (5 bases). This CDR3 is 16 amino acids long. Deletions cut 6 bases from V and 1 base from J, with 16 bases between. Written as DNA, the CDR3 is TGTGCCAGCAGGGCCCCCGGGGTTTCTTCCTACAATGAGCAGTTCTTC. This sequence encodes CASRAPGVSSYNEQFF.

CDR3 nucleotide sequence: TGTGCCAGTAGAAGGGGACAGGGGCACAATGAGCAGTTCTTC. Protein: CASRRGQGHNEQFF. The chain joins TRBV19 to TRBJ2-1; 10 nucleotides align to TRBD1. Germline CDR1 is LNHDA and CDR2 is SQIVND (reference sequence). The length of the CDR3 is 14 residues. Trimming at V came to 6 bases and at J to 5 bases, leaving 4 bases not matched to a gene.

Only a few counts were recorded for this clonotype. The rearrangement uses TRBV6-5 and TRBJ2-7; 7 nucleotides agree with TRBD2. Unmatched junction bases numbered 5, after V lost 2 bases and J lost 4 bases. The CDR3 extends over 14 amino acids. Per the germline V gene, CDR1 is MNHEY and CDR2 is SVGAGI. The CDR3 DNA is TGTGCCAGCAGTTACGGGGGGGTCGGTTACGAGCAGTACTTC. Residues: CASSYGGVGYEQYF.

Remarks on this clonotype: A read error may produce the germline difference seen at one junction end. The genes are TRBV24-1 and TRBJ2-1; 13 positions match TRBD2. CDR1 and CDR2 from the germline V gene are KGHDR and SFDVKD. This CDR3 spans 16 amino acids. DNA for the CDR3: TGTGCAACCAGCGGTGGGGTACTAGCGGGAGGGGATGAGCAGTTCTTC. It is translated as CATSGGVLAGGDEQFF.

V gene TRBV7-2 combines with J gene TRBJ2-2; weak D call: TRBD2 (6 bases). The CDR3 is made up of 15 amino acids. Looked up from germline, CDR1 is SGHTA and CDR2 is FQGNSA. Trimming removed 3 bases at V and 8 bases at J, with 16 bases between. The CDR3 DNA reads TGTGCCAGCAGCTTGGGTAGCGGCATGAGGGGGGAGCTGTTTTTT. It encodes CASSLGSGMRGELFF.

DNA of the CDR3: TGCAGCGTTGAAGGGGACACGGGACTTGCATACGAGCAGTACTTC. It translates to CSVEGDTGLAYEQYF. The chain is built from TRBV29-1 and TRBJ2-7, with D tentatively TRBD1 or TRBD2 (6 bases each). CDR1 and CDR2 from the germline V gene are SQVTM and ANQGSEA. Trimming stripped 1 base from V and 4 bases from J, with 17 bases between. This CDR3 comprises 15 residues.

This clonotype was seen only a few times. One junction end disagrees with the germline gene, perhaps due to a read error. This chain connects TRBV6-2 or TRBV6-3 to TRBJ1-2; D is unclear. The germline gives CDR1 MNHEY, CDR2 SVGEGT. The CDR3 is 15 residues long. CDR3 coding DNA: TGTGTCAGCAGTTCCCGGACCGCGGGAGGCTATGGCTACACCTTC. Translated, it gives CVSSSRTAGGYGYTF.

The chain is built from TRBV5-1 and TRBJ2-1; 11 bases are shared with TRBD2. V gave up 4 bases and J gave up 10 bases; unmatched junction bases: 10. The CDR3 has 15 amino acids. CDR1 and CDR2 (germline): SGHRS, YFSETQ. CDR3: CASSLTSGGSYEQFF. The DNA of the CDR3 is TGCGCCAGCAGCCTCACTAGCGGGGGCTCCTACGAGCAGTTCTTC.

Only one count was recorded for this clonotype. This may come from a read error, since a much larger clone is one base off. This chain's CDR3 is CNVVPSSYNEQFF. Here the CDR3 DNA reads TGCAACGTTGTCCCGAGCTCCTACAATGAGCAGTTCTTC. The gene calls are TRBV29-1 and TRBJ2-1; D gene unclear. Looked up from germline, CDR1 is SQVTM and CDR2 is ANQGSEA. This CDR3 has 13 amino acids.

Of note for this clonotype: This could be a read error, since a much larger clone is one nucleotide away. The chain has TRBV14 and TRBJ2-1; 7 nucleotides line up with TRBD1. Per the germline V gene, CDR1 is SGHDN and CDR2 is FVKESK. This CDR3 spans 14 amino acids. The CDR3 DNA reads as TGTGCCAGCAGCCGTCAAACACAGGGGAATGGGCAGTTCTTC. Translating gives CASSRQTQGNGQFF.

The chain employs TRBV19 and TRBJ2-1; no definite D call. The germline gives CDR1 LNHDA, CDR2 SQIVND (reference sequence). V lost 1 base and J 4 bases, leaving 11 bases between the germline ends. The CDR3 is made up of 15 amino acids. CDR3 loop: CASSIVSQQYNEQFF. The CDR3 DNA sequence: TGTGCCAGTAGTATAGTCAGCCAACAGTACAATGAGCAGTTCTTC.

The table lists this clonotype with a few counts. CDR3 protein: CASSSPSGARGANVLTF. The DNA for the CDR3 is TGTGCCAGCAGCTCCCCTTCGGGGGCGCGGGGGGCCAACGTCCTGACTTTC. The chain couples TRBV7-9 to TRBJ2-6; TRBD1 or TRBD2 may be the D gene (6 bases each). Trimming stripped 4 bases from V and 4 bases from J, with 17 bases between. This CDR3 has 17 amino acids. Germline CDR1 reads SEHNR; CDR2 reads FQNEAQ (reference sequence). The whole variable domain, filled in from reference TRBV7-9 and TRBJ2-6, reads DTGVSQNPRHKITKRGQNVTFRCDPISEHNRLYWYRQTLGQGPEFLTYFQNEAQLEKSRLLSDRFSAERPKGSFSTLEIQRTEQGDSAMYLCASSSPSGARGANVLTFGAGSRLTVL.

This clonotype has a count of ten or more. This chain connects TRBV6-1 to TRBJ2-1; 7 bases align to TRBD2. The CDR3 runs 14 residues. Germline V gene lookup returns CDR1 MNHNS and CDR2 SASEGT. After removal of 0 bases from V and 7 bases from J, the junction contained 3 bases not matched to a gene. Here the CDR3 reads CASSEAPGGNEQFF. As DNA, the CDR3 is TGTGCCAGCAGTGAAGCACCGGGGGGAAATGAGCAGTTCTTC.

In its sample, this clonotype was seen a few times. V is TRBV5-1 and J is TRBJ2-7; D possibly uses TRBD1 or TRBD2 (5 bases each). CDR1 is SGHRS and CDR2 is YFSETQ in the germline V gene. Between the trimmed V and J ends, which lost 2 bases and 3 bases, there was a span of 18 bases. This CDR3 comprises 16 residues. CDR3 protein: CASSFGHRDVNYEQYF. The DNA for the CDR3 is TGCGCCAGCAGCTTTGGGCACCGGGACGTCAACTACGAGCAGTACTTC. Filled out from reference TRBV5-1 and TRBJ2-7, the complete variable domain reads KAGVTQTPRYLIKTRGQQVTLSCSPISGHRSVSWYQQTPGQGLQFLFEYFSETQRNKGNFPGRFSGRQFSNSRSEMNVSTLELGDSALYLCASSFGHRDVNYEQYFGPGTRLTVT.

This clonotype was observed at least ten times. The J gene is TRBJ2-1, the V gene TRBV2, with 7 bases that match TRBD1. The germline gives CDR1 SNHLY, CDR2 FYNNEI. This CDR3 has 14 residues. After removal of 5 bases from V and 0 bases from J, the junction contained 1 base not matched to a gene. The CDR3 nucleotides read TGTGCCAGCAGTAGACAGGGCTCCTACAATGAGCAGTTCTTC. Its protein is CASSRQGSYNEQFF.

This clonotype was seen a handful of times. The CDR3 DNA is TGTGCCAGCAGCTCCGGGGGGGCGAATACCAATCAGCCCCAGCATTTT. It codes for CASSSGGANTNQPQHF. V is TRBV11-2 and J is TRBJ1-5; a weak D match, TRBD1 (6 bases). The CDR3 runs to 16 residues. V lost 4 bases and J 3 bases, leaving 16 bases between the germline ends. Germline values: CDR1 SGHAT, CDR2 FQNNGV.

This clonotype was recorded at least ten times. This chain links TRBV20-1 with TRBJ2-7, with no clear D. The CDR3 is 12 amino acids. V was trimmed by 6 bases and J by 2 bases, leaving 11 bases between them. CDR1 DFQATT and CDR2 SNEGSKA come from the germline V gene (reference sequence). The chain's CDR3 is CSAERTTYEQYF. For the CDR3, the DNA is TGCAGTGCCGAGAGGACCACCTACGAGCAGTACTTC.

This clonotype was detected many times. The rearrangement joins TRBV7-2 to TRBJ2-1; D not certain. This CDR3 spans 11 amino acids. Trimming cost V 6 bases and J 8 bases, with 8 bases left between them. Germline CDR1 is SGHTA and CDR2 is FQGNSA. CDR3 nucleotide sequence: TGTGCCAGCAGACTTGTCGATGAGCAGTTCTTC. This gives the protein CASRLVDEQFF.

The CDR3 region is CASSPVRGTEAFF. CDR3 sequence (DNA): TGCGCCAGCAGCCCGGTAAGGGGCACTGAAGCTTTCTTT. This rearrangement joins TRBV5-1 to TRBJ1-1; tentatively, D is TRBD1 (5 bases). With 4 bases removed from V and 4 bases from J, the gap between germline ends came to 11 bases. Germline CDR1 is SGHRS and CDR2 is YFSETQ. This CDR3 contains 13 residues.

In this sample, this clonotype turned up a few times. The chain combines TRBV4-2 with TRBJ2-3, with 11 positions matching TRBD2. V lost 4 bases to trimming and J lost 15 bases; unmatched junction nucleotides: 6. This CDR3 has 12 amino acids. CDR1 and CDR2 (germline): LGHNA, YNFKEQ. CDR3 loop: CASSLLAGVPYF. The CDR3 nucleotides read TGTGCCAGCAGCCTACTAGCGGGGGTCCCTTATTTT.